This is a list of T cell receptor beta chains from one sample in a study of cytomegalovirus exposure and HLA in healthy donors. Assay: immunoSEQ multiplex PCR; the TCRdb copy retains only in-frame clones and omits some. This table has about 140,000 clones, about two thirds appearing once. Material for sequencing was PBMCs. The receptors were sampled from a man aged 40-55 years in good health and CMV-seronegative. Each CDR3 is given with its conserved first and last residue. The order of the fields is J gene, D gene, clone size, V gene, CDR3 protein, CDR3 DNA. A D gene is named only where the DNA matches it firmly. Clone size, where shown, is once, few, many, or a class for clones that have expanded.

TRBJ2-1 - - TRBV9 CASSALGVSYNEQFF TGTGCCAGCAGCGCCCTCGGGGTCTCCTACAATGAGCAGTTCTTC
TRBJ2-7 - - TRBV19 CASSKPSGGGSSYEQYF TGTGCCAGTAGTAAACCCTCCGGGGGTGGCTCCTCCTACGAGCAGTACTTC
TRBJ2-7 TRBD1 - TRBV4-1 CASSQPFRDRAYEQYF TGCGCCAGCAGCCAACCCTTCCGGGACAGGGCCTACGAGCAGTACTTC
TRBJ2-1 TRBD2 - TRBV6-5 CASSYLSELREDEQFF TGTGCCAGCAGTTACCTATCCGAGTTGCGGGAGGACGAACAGTTCTTC
TRBJ2-7 - - TRBV6-5 CASGLAEQYF TGTGCCAGCGGCCTTGCCGAGCAGTACTTC
TRBJ2-7 TRBD2 - TRBV5-1 CASSSLAGPFNEQYF TGCGCCAGCAGCTCATTAGCGGGGCCGTTCAACGAGCAGTACTTC
TRBJ2-2 TRBD2 - TRBV5-1 CASSYGTWGGNTGELFF TGCGCCAGCAGCTACGGGACCTGGGGGGGAAACACCGGGGAGCTGTTTTTT
TRBJ1-2 - - TRBV1 CTNDPPAGALYGYTF TGCACCAACGACCCTCCCGCGGGGGCTCTCTATGGCTACACCTTC
TRBJ1-5 - - TRBV28 CASTERASNQPQHF TGTGCCAGCACCGAGAGGGCGAGCAATCAGCCCCAGCATTTT
TRBJ2-7 - - TRBV7-9 CSSSLSYEQYF TGTTCCAGCAGTCTTTCCTACGAGCAGTACTTC
TRBJ1-2 - - TRBV19 CASTPSSGRVNTF TGTGCCAGTACCCCAAGTTCGGGCAGGGTTAATACCTTC
TRBJ1-1 - - TRBV19 CASSTHRVERTTEAFF TGTGCCAGTAGTACCCACCGCGTGGAGCGGACCACTGAAGCTTTCTTT
TRBJ1-6 - once TRBV9 CASSVDAYSRPPLHF TGTGCCAGCAGCGTAGACGCCTATAGCCGGCCACCCCTCCACTTT
TRBJ2-1 - once TRBV27 CASGRGAGSSYNEQFF TGTGCCAGCGGCCGGGGTGCGGGGAGCTCCTACAATGAGCAGTTCTTC
TRBJ1-5 - - TRBV6-1 CASNDRQNQPQNF TGTGCCAGCAACGACAGGCAAAATCAGCCCCAGAATTTT
TRBJ1-1 TRBD1 - TRBV9 CASSARTGYEAFF TGTGCCAGCAGCGCGAGGACAGGCTATGAAGCTTTCTTT
TRBJ2-1 - - TRBV7-9 CASSLEPSGVYNEQFF TGTGCCAGCAGCTTAGAACCCTCGGGGGTTTACAATGAGCAGTTCTTC
TRBJ1-5 TRBD1 - TRBV30 CAWSLKTGAGGWRNQPQHF TGTGCCTGGAGCCTTAAGACAGGGGCCGGGGGTTGGCGCAATCAGCCCCAGCATTTT
TRBJ2-6 TRBD2 - TRBV18 CASSKTGLAGVGANVLTF TGTGCCAGCTCAAAAACGGGACTAGCGGGAGTTGGGGCCAACGTCCTGACTTTC
TRBJ1-5 - - TRBV30 CAWSVGRAQPQHF TGTGCCTGGAGTGTAGGGAGGGCTCAGCCCCAGCATTTT
TRBJ2-3 - - TRBV6-1 CASSAPWSEIFRDTQYF TGTGCCAGCAGTGCGCCGTGGAGCGAAATTTTTCGGGATACGCAGTATTTT
TRBJ2-1 - - TRBV13 CASSPRGLAVHEQFF TGTGCCAGCAGCCCCCGTGGTCTAGCAGTCCATGAGCAGTTCTTC
TRBJ1-1 - - TRBV12-2 CASRLGGDRWVLNTEAFF TGTGCAAGTCGCTTAGGGGGCGACAGGTGGGTACTGAACACTGAAGCTTTCTTT
TRBJ2-7 TRBD2 once TRBV4-3 CASSQELGGSSYEQYF TGCGCCAGCAGCCAAGAATTGGGGGGGAGTTCCTACGAGCAGTACTTC
TRBJ2-7 - - TRBV12-5 CASGLRIRGYYEQYF TGTGCTAGTGGTCTACGGATCAGGGGCTACTACGAGCAGTACTTC
TRBJ2-3 TRBD2 - TRBV7-2 CASSLVGGGSTDTQYF TGTGCCAGCAGCTTAGTCGGGGGGGGGAGCACAGATACGCAGTATTTT
TRBJ1-1 - - TRBV21-1 CATFWCVGATNTEAFF TGTGCCACTTTCTGGTGTGTGGGGGCGACGAACACTGAAGCTTTCTTT
TRBJ2-1 TRBD1 - TRBV9 CASSLSGTGFVFGQFF TGTGCCAGCAGTTTATCCGGGACAGGGTTTGTTTTTGGGCAGTTCTTC
TRBJ2-2 TRBD2 - TRBV10-1 CASSESGLGNTGELFF TGCGCCAGCAGTGAGTCGGGACTAGGGAACACCGGGGAGCTGTTTTTT
TRBJ2-3 TRBD2 - TRBV2 CASRERGATDTQYF TGTGCCAGCAGGGAGCGGGGGGCCACAGATACGCAGTATTTT
TRBJ1-2 - - TRBV7-9 CASGPYDGYTF TGTGCCAGCGGTCCCTATGATGGCTACACCTTC
TRBJ1-1 - - TRBV28 CASSLTVPMNTEAFF TGTGCCAGCAGTTTAACGGTGCCAATGAACACTGAAGCTTTCTTT
TRBJ2-7 TRBD1 - TRBV5-4 CASSFGQGNEQYF TGTGCCAGCAGCTTCGGACAGGGTAACGAGCAGTACTTC
TRBJ1-1 TRBD1 - TRBV5-5 CASSLDRGRPEAFF TGTGCCAGCAGCTTGGACAGGGGAAGGCCTGAAGCTTTCTTT
TRBJ2-3 - once TRBV27 CASSLEAAAASTDTQYF TGTGCCAGCAGTTTAGAGGCCGCGGCAGCTAGCACAGATACGCAGTATTTT
TRBJ1-1 - few TRBV15 CATSSYTGAFF TGTGCCACCAGCAGTTATACTGGAGCTTTCTTT
TRBJ1-1 - - TRBV2 CASSADKPPVEAFF TGTGCCAGCAGTGCTGACAAACCGCCCGTTGAAGCTTTCTTT
TRBJ1-1 - - TRBV19 CASSLQLNTEAFF TGTGCCAGTAGCCTCCAGTTGAACACTGAAGCTTTCTTT
TRBJ2-5 TRBD2 - TRBV4-1 CASSPLGAGGQETQYF TGCGCCAGCAGCCCCCTCGGAGCGGGGGGCCAGGAGACCCAGTACTTC
TRBJ1-3 - - TRBV5-4 CASSLAHQVGNTIYF TGTGCCAGCAGCTTGGCCCATCAGGTGGGAAACACCATATATTTT